Here is one TCR beta chain with its context. Its target is not known. TCRdb's table, derived via immunoSEQ multiplex PCR, lists solely in-frame clones and lacks some. The profile shows about 130,000 clones, around 84% of them singletons. This entry belongs to a study of T cell responses to AZD1222 COVID-19 vaccine. CDR3 size: 14 residues. Per the germline V gene, CDR1 is LNHDA and CDR2 is SQIVND (reference sequence). The V end was cut by 1 base, the J end by 9 bases, with 13 bases between. Findings and limits, study-wide: Unmutated variant regions reportedly attract nearly half of all spike-specific TCRs. Just a handful of AZD1222 recipients were seropositive at baseline. Only after the peak T cell response were repertoires sampled. Vaccine-associated CD4 TCRs ranged over spike, dominating at 160-218 and 743-854.

This rearrangement joins TRBV19 to TRBJ1-5; no definite D call. This TCR was recovered from an adult in good health. The sequenced sample was peripheral blood, obtained on day 0 of AZD1222 vaccination. This CDR3 reads CASSIVTVPWPQHF. CDR3 sequence (DNA): TGTGCCAGTAGTATAGTTACAGTTCCATGGCCCCAGCATTTT.